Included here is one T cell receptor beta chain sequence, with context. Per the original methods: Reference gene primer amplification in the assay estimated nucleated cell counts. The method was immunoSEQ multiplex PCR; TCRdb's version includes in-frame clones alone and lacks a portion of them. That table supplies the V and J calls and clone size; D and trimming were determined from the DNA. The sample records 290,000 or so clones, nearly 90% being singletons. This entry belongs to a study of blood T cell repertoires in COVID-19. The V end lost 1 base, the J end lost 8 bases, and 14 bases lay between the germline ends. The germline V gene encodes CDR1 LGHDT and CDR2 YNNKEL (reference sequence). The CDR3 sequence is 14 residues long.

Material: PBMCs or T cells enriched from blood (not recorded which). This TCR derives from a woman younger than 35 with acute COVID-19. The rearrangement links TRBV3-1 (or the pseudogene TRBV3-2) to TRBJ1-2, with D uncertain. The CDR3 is CASSQGPSGSGYTF. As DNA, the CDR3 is TGTGCCAGCAGCCAAGGCCCATCGGGGTCGGGCTACACCTTC.